A selection of T cell receptor beta chains follows, all from one sample in a study of shared clonotypes between healthy human individuals. The method was immunoSEQ multiplex PCR; TCRdb's version includes in-frame clones alone and lacks a portion of them. The sample consists of about 2.3 million clones, about nine tenths of them appearing once. Sequenced sample: naive CD4+ T cells from PBMCs. The receptor set was obtained from a young man in good health. Some clones in this sample may be carry-over from other donors' samples. The CDR3 runs from the conserved cysteine through the conserved F or W. A D gene is named only where the DNA matches it firmly. The size field is filled for only some rows; it gives once, few, many or a size class.

>TRBJ1-2|-|-|TRBV10-3
TGTGCCATCAGTGAGTCCTCGGGCAGGGCGGGGGCTAACTATGGCTACACCTTC
CAISESSGRAGANYGYTF
>TRBJ2-5|-|-|TRBV25-1
TGTGCCAGCAGTGATGTCGGAGGGCGAGAGACCCAGTACTTC
CASSDVGGRETQYF
>TRBJ2-1|-|-|TRBV5-1
TGCGCCAGCAGCCGACCAGCAAGGGAGCAGTTCTTC
CASSRPAREQFF
>TRBJ2-3|-|TRBD2|TRBV9
TGTGCCAGCAGCGTAGAGGGAGGGCGCACAGATACGCAGTATTTT
CASSVEGGRTDTQYF
>TRBJ2-7|-|-|TRBV28
TGTGCCAGCAGGATTCCGGGACAATCCTACGAGCAGTACTTC
CASRIPGQSYEQYF
>TRBJ2-7|-|-|TRBV6-5
TGTGCCAGCAGTTACTCAGAGGGTAAGGGCACCTACGAGCAGTACTTC
CASSYSEGKGTYEQYF
>TRBJ2-7|-|TRBD2|TRBV19
TGTGCCAGTAGTAGACAAGCGGGACTAGACGAAACCTACGAGCAGTACTTC
CASSRQAGLDETYEQYF
>TRBJ2-1|-|TRBD2|TRBV11-2
TGTGCCAGCAGCCGAATAGCGGGAGGGCCGGGTGAGCAGTTCTTC
CASSRIAGGPGEQFF
>TRBJ1-1|-|-|TRBV19
TGTGCCAGTAATTCCCCGGGAGGAGGGACTGAAGCTTTCTTT
CASNSPGGGTEAFF
>TRBJ2-3|-|TRBD2|TRBV27
TGTGCCAGCGTTCCCTCAACTTGGGGGGGAGATACGCAGTATTTT
CASVPSTWGGDTQYF
>TRBJ2-3|-|TRBD2|TRBV27
TGTGCCAGCAGTTGGACTAGCGGGAGGGCCGGAGATACGCAGTATTTT
CASSWTSGRAGDTQYF
>TRBJ2-1|-|TRBD2|TRBV30
TGTGCCTGGAGGAAGGGACTAGCGGGAGACGAGCAGTTCTTC
CAWRKGLAGDEQFF
>TRBJ1-3|-|TRBD1|TRBV27
TGTGCCAGCAGTAAGGACAGGGGCTCTGGAAACACCATATATTTT
CASSKDRGSGNTIYF
>TRBJ1-5|-|-|TRBV28
TGTGCCAGCAGTTCCCCTCAAGGAAGGTCCTATAGCAATCAGCCCCAGCATTTT
CASSSPQGRSYSNQPQHF
>TRBJ1-5|-|TRBD1|TRBV2
TGTGCCAGCAGGTCCGGGACAGGTAGATATCAGCCCCAGCATTTT
CASRSGTGRYQPQHF
>TRBJ2-5|-|-|TRBV11-3
TGTGCCAGCAGCTCAGTCGAGCGAGAGACCCAGTACTTC
CASSSVERETQYF
>TRBJ1-1|-|-|TRBV7-2
TGTGCCAGCAGCTTATCCCGGACCATGAACACTGAAGCTTTCTTT
CASSLSRTMNTEAFF
>TRBJ1-3|-|TRBD1|TRBV2
TGTGCCAGCACTCCGGGACAGGGGTTAGGAAACACCATATATTTT
CASTPGQGLGNTIYF
>TRBJ1-4|-|TRBD1|TRBV4-1
TGCGCCAGCAGCCAAGATTTTGTGGGGACAGGGAATGAAAAACTGTTTTTT
CASSQDFVGTGNEKLFF
>TRBJ2-1|-|-|TRBV29-1
TGCAGCGTTTCCGACGGGGCAGGAGGGCAGTTCTTC
CSVSDGAGGQFF
>TRBJ2-1|-|TRBD1|TRBV28
TGTGCCAGCAGTCCAACAGGGGGATGGGGTGAGCAGTTCTTC
CASSPTGGWGEQFF
>TRBJ2-4|once|-|TRBV28
TGTGCCAGCAGTTCTCGGGGGCTAGCCAAAAACATTCAGTACTTC
CASSSRGLAKNIQYF
>TRBJ2-4|-|TRBD1|TRBV10-1
TGCGCCAGCAGCGGACAGGGGTCGATAAACATTCAGTACTTC
CASSGQGSINIQYF
>TRBJ2-6|-|TRBD2|TRBV18
TGTGCCAGCTCACCAACCGGGGGGGTCCCCCTATCTGGGGCCAACGTCCTGACTTTC
CASSPTGGVPLSGANVLTF
>TRBJ1-1|-|TRBD1|TRBV11-1
TGTGCCAGCACCTATCCCGGACAGGGGGCTGAAGCTTTCTTT
CASTYPGQGAEAFF
>TRBJ1-5|-|-|TRBV6-4
TGTGCCACGAGGCCCGGGAGCAATCAGCCCCAGCATTTT
CATRPGSNQPQHF
>TRBJ2-5|-|TRBD2|TRBV27
TGTGCCAGCAGTTTAAAGGGTTGGCTAGCGGAAGAGACCCAGTACTTC
CASSLKGWLAEETQYF
>TRBJ2-1|-|-|TRBV5-6
TGTGCCAGCAGCACCGGACAGATTCAGTTCTTC
CASSTGQIQFF
>TRBJ2-7|-|-|TRBV5-4
TGTGCCAGCAGCCCAGGCCCCTCGGGGGAGCAGTACTTC
CASSPGPSGEQYF
>TRBJ2-5|-|TRBD2|TRBV6-6
TGTGCCAGCAGTCAGCTCTCTAGCGGGGTGGGAGAGACCCAGTACTTC
CASSQLSSGVGETQYF
>TRBJ1-5|-|-|TRBV9
TGTGCCAGCAGCGTAGGAATGGGAGTCAATCAGCCCCAGCATTTT
CASSVGMGVNQPQHF
>TRBJ2-1|-|-|TRBV5-4
TGTGCCAGCAGCTCCGTTCTAAAGATCCGTAGCTCCTACAATGAGCAGTTCTTC
CASSSVLKIRSSYNEQFF
>TRBJ2-2|-|TRBD1|TRBV5-1
TGCGCCAGCAGCTTGGATGGACAGGGGATCGGCGGGGAGCTGTTTTTT
CASSLDGQGIGGELFF
>TRBJ2-5|-|TRBD1|TRBV7-7
TGTGCCAGCAGCACCCAGGGGGCTCGAGAGACCCAGTACTTC
CASSTQGARETQYF
>TRBJ1-1|few|-|TRBV14
TGTGCCAGCAGCCAAGATTCCTCCGAAGCTTTCTTT
CASSQDSSEAFF
>TRBJ2-1|few|TRBD1|TRBV7-2
TGTGCCAGCAGCAAAGGGGGGACAGGGAGCTCCTACAATGAGCAGTTCTTC
CASSKGGTGSSYNEQFF
>TRBJ2-5|-|TRBD1|TRBV19
TGTGCCAGCCGGGACAGGGCCAGGGAGACCCAGTACTTC
CASRDRARETQYF
>TRBJ2-1|-|TRBD2|TRBV5-6
TGTGCCAGCAAGGGACTAGCGGGAGGGCAGTTCTTC
CASKGLAGGQFF
>TRBJ2-2|-|TRBD1|TRBV19
TGTGCCAGTAGGTTCAGGGGGACCGGGGAGCTGTTTTTT
CASRFRGTGELFF
>TRBJ1-1|once|-|TRBV5-6
TGTGCCAGCAGCTTGGAGACGGGGGGGAACACTGAAGCTTTCTTT
CASSLETGGNTEAFF
>TRBJ1-5|-|-|TRBV15
TGTGCCACCAGCAGAAATAACTCAGGGTACCAAAGCGTTCAGCCCCAGCATTTT
CATSRNNSGYQSVQPQHF
>TRBJ1-1|-|-|TRBV5-1
TGCGCCAGCGATGCCGGGCCACCGAACACTGAAGCTTTCTTT
CASDAGPPNTEAFF
>TRBJ2-7|-|-|TRBV7-2
TGTGCCAGCAGCTTAAGGCGCGAGCAGTACTTC
CASSLRREQYF
>TRBJ2-2|-|TRBD2|TRBV29-1
TGCAGCGTTCCTGAGACTAGCGGGAGTGGCACCGGGGAGCTGTTTTTT
CSVPETSGSGTGELFF
>TRBJ2-2|-|TRBD1|TRBV27
TGTGCCAGCAGCACGGGACAGGGAGTCACCGGGGAGCTGTTTTTT
CASSTGQGVTGELFF
>TRBJ1-5|-|-|TRBV10-1
TGCGCCAGCAGTGAAACCAGGGAAGTGCATCAGCCCCAGCATTTT
CASSETREVHQPQHF
>TRBJ1-1|-|-|TRBV7-9
TGTGCCAGCAGCCGTTTGAGAGGGAACACTGAAGCTTTCTTT
CASSRLRGNTEAFF
>TRBJ1-1|-|-|TRBV20-1
TGCAGTGCTACGGGGGTTGGCACTTTCTTT
CSATGVGTFF
>TRBJ2-5|-|TRBD1|TRBV7-2
TGTGCCAGCAGCCCGGGGACAGTCCAAGAGACCCAGTACTTC
CASSPGTVQETQYF
>TRBJ1-1|-|-|TRBV2
TGTGCCAGATTCTCCCAGGAATTCGGTGAAGCTTTCTTT
CARFSQEFGEAFF
>TRBJ2-7|-|-|TRBV6-1
TGTGCCAGCAGCCCCTACTACGAGCAGTACTTC
CASSPYYEQYF
>TRBJ2-7|-|-|TRBV28
TGTGCCAGCAGGGGACAATACGAGCAGTACTTC
CASRGQYEQYF
>TRBJ1-3|-|-|TRBV28
TGTGCCAGCAGTTACACAGTCACTGGAAACACCATATATTTT
CASSYTVTGNTIYF
>TRBJ1-1|-|TRBD1|TRBV19
TGTGCCAGTACCCCCGGGACAGTTGCTTTCTTT
CASTPGTVAFF